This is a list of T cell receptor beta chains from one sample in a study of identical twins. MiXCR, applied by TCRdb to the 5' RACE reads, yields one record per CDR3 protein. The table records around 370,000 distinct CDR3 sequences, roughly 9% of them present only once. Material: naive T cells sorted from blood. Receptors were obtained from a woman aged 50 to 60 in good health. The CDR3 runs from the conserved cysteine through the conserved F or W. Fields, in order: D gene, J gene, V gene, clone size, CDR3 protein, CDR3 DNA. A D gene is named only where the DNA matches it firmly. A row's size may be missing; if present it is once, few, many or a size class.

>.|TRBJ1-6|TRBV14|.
CASSSTRISFPPLHF
TGTGCCAGCAGCTCGACTAGGATCTCATTCCCACCCCTCCACTTT
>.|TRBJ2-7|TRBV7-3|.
CASSPGVGGEQYF
TGTGCCAGCAGCCCCGGCGTTGGGGGCGAGCAGTACTTC
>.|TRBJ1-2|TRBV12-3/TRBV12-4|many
CASSLSTWGYGYTF
TGTGCCAGCAGCCTCTCGACATGGGGCTATGGCTACACCTTC
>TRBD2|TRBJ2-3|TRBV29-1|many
CSGTTSGRDTQYF
TGCAGCGGCACCACTAGCGGGAGAGATACGCAGTATTTT
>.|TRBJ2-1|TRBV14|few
CASSQQPGLNNEQFF
TGTGCCAGCAGCCAACAACCGGGTCTAAACAATGAGCAGTTCTTC
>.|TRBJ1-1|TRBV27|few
CASSLRVALNTEAFF
TGTGCCAGCAGTTTAAGGGTGGCTCTGAACACTGAAGCTTTCTTT
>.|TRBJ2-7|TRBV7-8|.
CASSFEQYNHEQYF
TGTGCCAGCAGCTTTGAACAGTACAATCACGAGCAGTACTTC
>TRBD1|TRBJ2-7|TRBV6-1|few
CASSDLGQGITYEQYF
TGTGCCAGCAGCGACCTGGGACAGGGGATAACCTACGAGCAGTACTTC
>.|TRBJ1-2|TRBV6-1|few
CASSGSDGNYGYTF
TGTGCCAGCAGTGGATCCGACGGAAACTATGGCTACACCTTC
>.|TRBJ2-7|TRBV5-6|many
CASSFPGAPGTSF
TGTGCCAGCAGCTTCCCCGGGGCCCCGGGAACTAGCTTC
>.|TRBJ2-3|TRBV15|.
CATSTPPSDTQYF
TGTGCCACCAGCACCCCCCCCTCAGATACGCAGTATTTT
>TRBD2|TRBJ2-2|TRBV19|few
CASRREGTSLNTGELFF
TGTGCCAGTAGGCGGGAGGGGACTAGCCTGAACACCGGGGAGCTGTTTTTT
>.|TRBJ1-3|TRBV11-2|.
CASSLLHLTTSGNTIYF
TGTGCCAGCAGCTTGCTCCATCTTACTACCTCTGGAAACACCATATATTTT
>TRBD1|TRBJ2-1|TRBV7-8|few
CASSLSTGGSYNEQFF
TGTGCCAGCAGCTTATCAACAGGGGGCTCCTACAATGAGCAGTTCTTC
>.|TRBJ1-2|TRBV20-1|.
CSASKTNYGYTF
TGCAGTGCCAGCAAAACTAACTATGGCTACACCTTC
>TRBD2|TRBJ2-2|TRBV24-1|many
CATSPSGRSGELFF
TGTGCCACCAGTCCTAGCGGGAGAAGCGGGGAGCTGTTTTTT
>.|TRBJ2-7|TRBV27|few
CASSLSSSGSVYF
TGTGCCAGCAGTTTATCGTCCTCGGGGTCTGTGTACTTC
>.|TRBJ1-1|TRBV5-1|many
CASKAVNTEAFF
TGCGCCAGCAAGGCTGTGAACACTGAAGCTTTCTTT
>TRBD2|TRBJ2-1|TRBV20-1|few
CSARVLAGWNEQFF
TGCAGTGCTAGAGTACTAGCGGGATGGAATGAGCAGTTCTTC
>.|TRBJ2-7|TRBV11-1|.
CASSLVPPSEQYF
TGTGCCAGCAGCTTAGTTCCCCCCTCCGAGCAGTACTTC
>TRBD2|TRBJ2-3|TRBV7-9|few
CASSFGTSGIQDTQYF
TGTGCCAGCAGCTTCGGGACTAGCGGGATTCAAGATACGCAGTATTTT
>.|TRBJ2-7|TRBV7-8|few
CASSYSTVPGEQYF
TGTGCCAGCAGCTACTCGACAGTACCGGGCGAGCAGTACTTC
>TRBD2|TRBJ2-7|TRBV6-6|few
CASSPAGGPYEQYF
TGTGCCAGCAGTCCAGCGGGAGGGCCGTACGAGCAGTACTTC
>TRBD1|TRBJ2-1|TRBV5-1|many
CASSSGQTYNEQFF
TGCGCCAGCAGCTCGGGACAGACCTACAATGAGCAGTTCTTC
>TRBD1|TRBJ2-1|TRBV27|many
CASSLGQGASNEQFF
TGTGCCAGCAGTTTAGGGCAGGGGGCAAGCAATGAGCAGTTCTTC
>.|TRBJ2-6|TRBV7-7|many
CASIFSGANVLTF
TGTGCCAGCATTTTCTCTGGGGCCAACGTCCTGACTTTC
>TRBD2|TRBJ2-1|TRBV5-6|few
CASSSLPGLDNEQFF
TGTGCCAGCAGCTCGCTACCGGGACTAGACAATGAGCAGTTCTTC
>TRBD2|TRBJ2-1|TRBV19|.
CASSITSGRANEQFF
TGTGCCAGTAGTATTACTAGCGGGAGGGCTAATGAGCAGTTCTTC
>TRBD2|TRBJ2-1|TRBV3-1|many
CASSQLSGSSYNEQFF
TGTGCCAGCAGCCAATTGAGCGGGAGTTCCTACAATGAGCAGTTCTTC
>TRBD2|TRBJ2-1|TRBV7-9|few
CASSAELAGDNEQFF
TGTGCCAGCAGCGCTGAACTAGCGGGAGACAATGAGCAGTTCTTC
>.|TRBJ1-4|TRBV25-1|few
CASSEPGPNEKLFF
TGTGCCAGCAGTGAACCGGGGCCTAATGAAAAACTGTTTTTT
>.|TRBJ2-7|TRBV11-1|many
CASSLVGDSYEQYF
TGTGCCAGCAGCTTAGTGGGGGACTCCTACGAGCAGTACTTC
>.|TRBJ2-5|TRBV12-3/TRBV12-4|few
CASSLRRERRETQYF
TGTGCCAGCAGTTTGAGACGGGAGAGGCGGGAGACCCAGTACTTC
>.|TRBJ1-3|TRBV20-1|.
CSASYGNTIYF
TGCAGTGCTAGTTATGGAAACACCATATATTTT
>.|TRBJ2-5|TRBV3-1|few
CATNRGLQETQYF
TGTGCCACCAATCGGGGGCTTCAAGAGACCCAGTACTTC
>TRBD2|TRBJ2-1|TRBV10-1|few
CASGTSVNNEQFF
TGCGCCAGCGGGACTAGCGTAAACAATGAGCAGTTCTTC
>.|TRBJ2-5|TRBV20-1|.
CSARDGARVETQYF
TGCAGTGCTAGGGATGGGGCGAGGGTAGAGACCCAGTACTTC
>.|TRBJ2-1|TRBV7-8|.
CASRSASILLGNEQFF
TGTGCCAGCAGGTCTGCAAGTATCCTGCTCGGGAATGAGCAGTTCTTC
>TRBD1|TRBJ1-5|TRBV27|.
CASSSGTAQPQHF
TGTGCCAGCAGTTCCGGGACAGCCCAGCCCCAGCATTTT
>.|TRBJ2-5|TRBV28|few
CASAQAIQETQYF
TGTGCCAGCGCGCAGGCGATACAAGAGACCCAGTACTTC
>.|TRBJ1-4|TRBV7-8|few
CASSRSRAIATNEKLFF
TGTGCCAGCAGCCGCTCTCGGGCAATTGCAACTAATGAAAAACTGTTTTTT
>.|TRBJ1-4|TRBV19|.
CARSLEKLFF
TGTGCCCGTTCCCTTGAAAAACTGTTTTTT
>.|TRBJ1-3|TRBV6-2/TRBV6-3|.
CASSIREVSGNTIYF
TGTGCCAGCAGCATACGAGAGGTCTCTGGAAACACCATATATTTT
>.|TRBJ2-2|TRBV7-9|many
CASSSRDNVAGELFF
TGTGCCAGCAGCAGCCGGGACAATGTAGCCGGGGAGCTGTTTTTT
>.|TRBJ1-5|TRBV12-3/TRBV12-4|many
CASSLWGGRGNQPQHF
TGTGCCAGCAGTTTGTGGGGGGGAAGGGGCAATCAGCCCCAGCATTTT
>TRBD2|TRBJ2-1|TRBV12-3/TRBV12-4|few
CASSLAGGPGEQFF
TGTGCCAGCAGTTTAGCGGGAGGGCCAGGTGAGCAGTTCTTC
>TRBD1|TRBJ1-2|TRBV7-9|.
CASSSRTGLRSGYTF
TGTGCCAGCAGCTCCCGGACAGGGTTACGGTCTGGCTACACCTTC
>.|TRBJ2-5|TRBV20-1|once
CSARDDGAWIETQYF
TGCAGTGCTAGAGATGATGGAGCATGGATAGAGACCCAGTACTTC
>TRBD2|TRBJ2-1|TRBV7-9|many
CASSLLAGGGEQFF
TGTGCCAGCAGCTTACTAGCGGGAGGGGGTGAGCAGTTCTTC
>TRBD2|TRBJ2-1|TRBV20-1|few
CSAPSGRALNEQFF
TGCAGTGCTCCGAGCGGGAGGGCCTTAAATGAGCAGTTCTTC
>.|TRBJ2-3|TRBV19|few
CASSIPVHWGLTDTQYF
TGTGCCAGTAGTATCCCTGTGCACTGGGGCTTAACAGATACGCAGTATTTT
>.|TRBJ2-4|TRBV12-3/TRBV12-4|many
CASRPRGGRLKNIQYF
TGTGCCAGCAGACCGAGAGGGGGGCGGCTCAAAAACATTCAGTACTTC
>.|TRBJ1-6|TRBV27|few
CASSATYTSPLHF
TGTGCCAGCAGTGCAACCTATACTTCACCCCTCCACTTT
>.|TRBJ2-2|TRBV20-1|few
CSAPGRGNTGELFF
TGCAGTGCTCCGGGACGGGGGAACACCGGGGAGCTGTTTTTT
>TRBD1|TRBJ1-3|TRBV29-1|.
CSVEGQGQLGNTIYF
TGCAGCGTTGAAGGACAGGGGCAGCTGGGAAACACCATATATTTT